This T cell receptor (beta chain) was found in a study of T cell responses to AZD1222 COVID-19 vaccine. Points on this clone: Its antigen is not known.

The study's findings and limits: Donors, mostly white British, included more females; clonal diversity was possibly underestimated.

TCRdb keeps only in-frame clones here, not all; method: immunoSEQ multiplex PCR. The sample holds about 59,000 clones, 80% to 90% seen once. Second-dose timings of about 4 or about 12 weeks were pooled. The sequencing used peripheral blood, collected 28 days after the second AZD1222 dose. The TCR originated in an adult who received the AZD1222 COVID-19 vaccine.

The CDR3 sequence is CASSYVFSSVNEQFF. CDR3 DNA sequence: TGTGCCAGCAGTTACGTCTTTTCTAGCGTGAATGAGCAGTTCTTC. The rearrangement links TRBV6-2 or TRBV6-3 to TRBJ2-1; a possible D gene is TRBD2 (6 bases). Trimming stripped 2 bases from V and 7 bases from J, with 15 bases between. The CDR3 runs to 15 residues. Per the germline V gene, CDR1 is MNHEY and CDR2 is SVGEGT.